The 10 T cell receptor beta chains below come from one sample, sequenced in a study of cytomegalovirus exposure and HLA in healthy donors. PCR amplification relied on 60 Vbeta primers (plus 13 Jbeta primers). This table comes from immunoSEQ multiplex PCR, and its TCRdb copy is limited to in-frame clones, with some not included. Its listing shows more than 95,000 clones. Sample: PBMCs. These receptors were collected from a man aged 40-50 years in good health and CMV-seronegative.

This chain links TRBV14 with TRBJ2-7, with D maybe TRBD1 (6 bases). Trimming stripped 0 bases from V and 5 bases from J, with 8 bases between. This CDR3 has 13 residues. In germline, CDR1 is SGHDN, CDR2 FVKESK. The CDR3 loop reads CASSQDYRDEQYF. CDR3 coding DNA: TGTGCCAGCAGCCAAGATTACAGGGACGAGCAGTACTTC.

This sequence joins TRBV7-6 and TRBJ1-2; D is unresolved. Germline V lookup: CDR1 SGHVS, CDR2 FNYEAQ. The V end lost 6 bases, the J end lost 7 bases, and 15 bases lay between the germline ends. The CDR3 is made up of 13 amino acids. The CDR3 nucleotides are TGTGCCAGCAGTGGTATAACGGGGTTTGGCTACACCTTC. The encoded protein is CASSGITGFGYTF.

The gene calls are TRBV18 and TRBJ2-5; tentatively, D is TRBD2 (6 bases). V was pared by 2 bases and J by 4 bases, with 17 bases between. This CDR3 spans 16 amino acids. Germline V gene sequence: CDR1 KGHSH, CDR2 LQKENI. Here the CDR3 DNA reads TGTGCCAGCTCACCATTTAAGGGAGGTCAGTCAGAGACCCAGTACTTC. Translating gives CASSPFKGGQSETQYF.

In DNA form, the CDR3 reads TGTGCCATCCCGGGGACAGGGAATGAAAAACTGTTTTTT. Translation: CAIPGTGNEKLFF. V is TRBV2 and J is TRBJ1-4, with 9 bases that match TRBD1. V shed 10 bases and J 5 bases; nucleotides not matched to a gene: 5. This CDR3 is 13 amino acids long. CDR1 is SNHLY and CDR2 is FYNNEI in the germline V gene.

V usage is TRBV10-3 and J usage is TRBJ2-1; TRBD2 agrees at 12 bases. The CDR3 covers 12 residues. Germline CDR1 is ENHRY and CDR2 is SYGVKD. V lost 10 bases and J lost 8; bases outside the gene matches: 3. CDR3 sequence: CATGLAGYEQFF. CDR3 coding DNA: TGTGCCACCGGACTAGCGGGGTATGAGCAGTTCTTC.

The chain links TRBV6-1 to TRBJ2-7; 7 bases map to TRBD1. Per germline, CDR1 MNHNS and CDR2 SASEGT. The CDR3 is 15 amino acids. V trimming: 6 bases; J trimming: 3 bases; junction bases outside the gene matches: 11. CDR3 nucleotide sequence: TGTGCCAGCAGGATAACAGGGGTTGGGGGCTACGAGCAGTACTTC. As protein: CASRITGVGGYEQYF.

This rearrangement joins TRBV10-3 to TRBJ1-3, with 8 nucleotides matching TRBD1. V was clipped by 10 bases and J by 3 bases; unmatched bases: 8. CDR3 length: 14 residues. The germline V gene has CDR1 ENHRY and CDR2 SYGVKD. The DNA for the CDR3 is TGTGCCACTACTACAGGGGGGCTTGGAAACACCATATATTTT. Amino acids: CATTTGGLGNTIYF.

The rearrangement joins TRBV29-1 to TRBJ2-1; tentatively, D is TRBD1 (6 bases). The germline V gene encodes CDR1 SQVTM and CDR2 ANQGSEA. V was pared by 7 bases and J by 7 bases, with 23 bases between. The CDR3 runs 15 residues. The CDR3 sequence is CSAYGVGAIGNEQFF. CDR3 nucleotide sequence: TGCAGCGCCTATGGGGTGGGGGCGATCGGGAATGAGCAGTTCTTC.

The chain has TRBV18 and TRBJ2-3, with D maybe TRBD2 (5 bases). Looked up from germline, CDR1 is KGHSH and CDR2 is LQKENI. Trimming removed 2 bases from V and 2 bases from J, with 14 bases in between. The CDR3 consists of 16 residues. Written as DNA, the CDR3 is TGTGCCAGCTCACCAGTAGGCGACTACTCCACAGATACGCAGTATTTT. Its translation: CASSPVGDYSTDTQYF.

The chain uses TRBV7-9 and TRBJ1-5, with D maybe TRBD1 (6 bases). CDR1 is SEHNR, CDR2 FQNEAQ, per germline (reference sequence). V dropped 5 bases and J dropped 5 bases, with 13 bases sitting between them. The CDR3 is 14 residues long. DNA of the CDR3: TGTGCCAGCAGCCTCGGGGGGCTCTATCAGCCCCAGCATTTT. This encodes CASSLGGLYQPQHF.